The 8 T cell receptor beta chains below come from one sample, sequenced in a study of shared clonotypes between healthy human individuals. Here immunoSEQ multiplex PCR was the method, and the copy in TCRdb shows in-frame clones only, minus some. Of 450,000 to 550,000 clones in the sample, around 79% were seen once. The specimen was PBMCs. These receptors originate from a woman aged 40 to 50 in good health. Some clones in this sample may be carry-over from other donors' samples.

The chain's CDR3 is CASSHGRDQPQHF. The CDR3 DNA reads as TGTGCCAGCAGCCACGGACGGGATCAGCCCCAGCATTTT. The chain couples TRBV4-2 to TRBJ1-5; D not certain. Per the germline V gene, CDR1 is LGHNA and CDR2 is YNFKEQ. The CDR3 extends over 13 amino acids. The V gene lost 3 bases and the J gene lost 5 bases, with 8 bases spanning the gap.

This rearrangement joins TRBV21-1 to TRBJ2-7. TRBV21-1 is flagged as a pseudogene. The CDR3 runs 13 residues. The CDR3 DNA reads TGTGCCAGCCCCCAAGGTCCCTCCTACGAGCAGTACTTC. It translates to CASPQGPSYEQYF.

This sequence joins TRBV15 and TRBJ2-1; D possibly corresponds to TRBD2 (6 bases). The length of the CDR3 is 16 residues. V was shortened by 1 base and J by 0 bases, with 10 bases between the two germline ends. Germline V gene lookup returns CDR1 LNHNV and CDR2 YYDKDF (reference sequence). CDR3 region: CATSRVGGSSYNEQFF. For the CDR3, the DNA is TGTGCCACCAGCAGAGTGGGGGGAAGCTCCTACAATGAGCAGTTCTTC.

The V call is TRBV5-4, the J call TRBJ2-7; 8 bases align to TRBD2. Germline assignment: CDR1 SGHNT and CDR2 YYREEE (reference sequence). The CDR3 extends over 14 amino acids. The V segment lost 0 bases and the J segment 8 bases; nucleotides outside the gene matches: 7. The CDR3 region is CASSLEGLAGKQYF. The CDR3 DNA follows: TGTGCCAGCAGCTTGGAGGGGCTAGCGGGTAAGCAGTACTTC.

Concerning this clone: One end of the junction varies from germline; a read error may be responsible. The chain uses TRBV7-2 and TRBJ2-5; TRBD2 matches 11 bases. The CDR3 has 17 residues. Germline CDR1 SGHTA, CDR2 FQGNSA. In DNA, the CDR3 is TGTGCCAGCAGTTTAGGGATACTAGCGGGAGTAGGCGAGACCCAGTACTTC. This sequence encodes CASSLGILAGVGETQYF.

The chain employs TRBV2 and TRBJ2-5; 11 bases fit TRBD2. Germline lookup yields CDR1 SNHLY and CDR2 FYNNEI. Trimming at V came to 2 bases and at J to 5 bases, leaving 4 bases not matched to a gene. The CDR3 totals 15 residues. The chain's CDR3 is CASSETSGSYETQYF. The CDR3 coding sequence is TGTGCCAGCAGTGAAACTAGCGGGAGTTATGAGACCCAGTACTTC.

This clone came up a few times. The rearrangement links TRBV7-9 to TRBJ2-1; the match to TRBD1 covers 7 bases. V lost 1 base, J lost 8 bases, and 11 bases stayed unmatched. Germline values: CDR1 SEHNR, CDR2 FQNEAQ (reference sequence). The CDR3 sequence is 16 residues long. Written as DNA, the CDR3 is TGTGCCAGCAGCTTAGGTGTCACAGGGGTTGGGGATGAGCAGTTCTTC. This gives the protein CASSLGVTGVGDEQFF.

J is TRBJ2-3 and V is TRBV7-3; tentative D call: TRBD2 (6 bases). Trimming stripped 2 bases from V and 1 base from J, with 10 bases between. The CDR3 has 15 residues. Germline values: CDR1 SGHTA, CDR2 FQGTGA. The DNA of the CDR3 is TGTGCCAGCAGCTTAGTATCGGGGGGCACAGATACGCAGTATTTT. It yields the protein CASSLVSGGTDTQYF.